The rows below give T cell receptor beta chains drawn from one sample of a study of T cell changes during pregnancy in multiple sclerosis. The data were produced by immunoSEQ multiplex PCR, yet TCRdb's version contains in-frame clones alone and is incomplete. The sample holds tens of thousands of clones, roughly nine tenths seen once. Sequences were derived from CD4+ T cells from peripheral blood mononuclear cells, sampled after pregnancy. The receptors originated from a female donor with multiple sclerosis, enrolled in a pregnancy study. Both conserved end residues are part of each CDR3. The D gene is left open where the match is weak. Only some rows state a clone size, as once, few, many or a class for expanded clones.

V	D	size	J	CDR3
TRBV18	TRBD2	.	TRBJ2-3	CASSPPGLAGTDTQYF
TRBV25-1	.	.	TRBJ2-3	CASSVSGGTDTQYF
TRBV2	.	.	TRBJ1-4	CASRAGTNNEKLFF
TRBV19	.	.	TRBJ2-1	CASSIGRWGDSYNEQFF
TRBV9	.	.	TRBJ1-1	CASSVTGGVNTEAFF
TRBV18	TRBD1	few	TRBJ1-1	CASSPWTGNTEAFF
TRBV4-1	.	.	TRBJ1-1	CASSLSSSVNTEAFF
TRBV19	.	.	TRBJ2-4	CASSSRGGENIQYF
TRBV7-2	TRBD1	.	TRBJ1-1	CASSLRTGTNTEAFF
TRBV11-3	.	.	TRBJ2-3	CASSSTRDSRDTQYF
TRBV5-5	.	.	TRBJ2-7	CASSLDLTASYEQYF
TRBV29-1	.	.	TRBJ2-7	CSVGKGGGPYEQYF
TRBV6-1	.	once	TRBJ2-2	CASDYAGSGELFF
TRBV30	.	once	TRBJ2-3	CASGGGWTDTQYF
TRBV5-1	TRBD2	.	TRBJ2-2	CASSLRELAGTGELFF
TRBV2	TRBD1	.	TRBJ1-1	CASSHDRGMNTEAFF
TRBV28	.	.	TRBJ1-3	CASSFADRGNTIYF